Given below is one T cell receptor (beta chain) in context. In the study's own analysis: Amplification from reference gene primers served as the basis for estimated nucleated cell counts. Repertoires were generated with immunoSEQ multiplex PCR, while TCRdb's copy carries only in-frame clones and drops some. Clonal size and the V and J genes are those of that table, whereas D and trimming came from the DNA. Here the sample spans about 280,000 clones, roughly 90% being singletons. The sample belongs to a study of blood T cell repertoires in COVID-19. Study details: Sites across the United States, Italy and Spain contributed samples from acute and convalescent COVID-19. T cells, B-cell-depleted T cells, or PBMCs supplied cDNA or gDNA.

The CDR3 runs to 16 residues. Per the germline V gene, CDR1 is LGHNA and CDR2 is YNFKEQ. After removal of 1 base from V and 1 base from J, the junction contained 6 bases not matched to a gene. The sequencing sample was made of peripheral blood. The V and J genes are TRBV4-2 and TRBJ2-5; 7 bases are shared with TRBD2. The receptor comes from a woman aged 50 to 65 who had recovered from COVID-19. The CDR3 DNA is TGTGCCAGCAGCCAAGTCGCGGGAGTTCGCCAAGAGACCCAGTACTTC. Encoded protein: CASSQVAGVRQETQYF.